This T cell receptor (beta chain) was sequenced in a study of cytomegalovirus exposure and HLA in healthy donors. Of note for this clone: Antigen specificity is unknown.

The study, taken as a whole, reports: Researchers counted some 150 TCR beta chains as cytomegalovirus-associated. Per a later analysis, roughly 17,000 TCR beta sequences showed association with HLA alleles at 0.05 false discovery rate. Sequences of the TCR beta chain were said to predict the HLA-A and HLA-B alleles of most subjects accurately.

Looked up from germline, CDR1 is KGHSH and CDR2 is LQKENI. This CDR3 has 18 residues. The ends lost 5 bases at V and 3 bases at J; junction bases unmatched: 11. PCR was performed using 60 Vbeta and 13 Jbeta primers. Authors' analysis steps: A follow-up analysis tallied some 80 million unique TCR beta chains, approximately 11 million shared. Data came from immunoSEQ multiplex PCR; TCRdb stores just in-frame clones and leaves some out. V and J calls and clone size are given by that table; D and trimming were obtained from the DNA. The sample table includes around 40,000 clones. The J gene is TRBJ2-1, the V gene TRBV18, with TRBD2 matching over 12 bases. Sequencing used PBMCs. This TCR was recovered from a man aged 30 to 39 in good health and CMV-seronegative. The chain's CDR3 is CASSSSTSGGPRYNEQFF. CDR3 DNA sequence: TGTGCCAGCTCATCCTCGACTAGCGGGGGACCCCGCTACAATGAGCAGTTCTTC.